These T cell receptor beta chains were read from a single sample in a study of blood T cells in healthy people across ages. TCRdb re-analysed the 5' RACE reads in MiXCR, keeping a single row per CDR3 protein. The top ten clones hold less than 5% of a sample with about 1.5 million distinct CDR3 sequences, less than 45% of them seen once. The sequenced material came from blood. Source of these receptors: a woman between 18 and 30 years old in good health. Both conserved end residues are part of each CDR3.

V gene,CDR3 protein
TRBV4-1,CASSRGMGSGNTIYF
TRBV30,CAWSVTDGNQPQHF
TRBV29-1,CSVSSGTTLETQYF
TRBV27,CASSLSWGASGEQYF
TRBV6-2/TRBV6-3,CASRDGRQLANYGYTF
TRBV27,CASSFTGPSDYNEQFF
TRBV6-2/TRBV6-3,CASGTSGRDTRYF
TRBV27,CASSFSPPVASGRLSSDTQYF
TRBV6-2/TRBV6-3,CASSYKGTNNGYTF
TRBV7-2,CASSQTSVLGADTQYF
TRBV12-3/TRBV12-4,CASSLGLGRSGPYEQYF
TRBV15,CATSGSYANTGELFF
TRBV27,CASSKVVGTEAFF
TRBV20-1,CSAKSRGRVNEQFF
TRBV20-1,CSARQGVNTGELFF
TRBV7-6,CASSPQYVTETQYF
TRBV27,CASSLDAGYGTEAFF
TRBV10-3,CAISPSGNTIYF
TRBV20-1,CSARGVLGTVYGYTF
TRBV4-3,CASSQYGSGETQYF
TRBV4-3,CASSQEGQVSYEQYF
TRBV7-2,CASRWGTGSPLNYGYTF
TRBV21-1,CASSSQGIREVFNEQFF
TRBV7-2,CASSNQVTAWNIQYF